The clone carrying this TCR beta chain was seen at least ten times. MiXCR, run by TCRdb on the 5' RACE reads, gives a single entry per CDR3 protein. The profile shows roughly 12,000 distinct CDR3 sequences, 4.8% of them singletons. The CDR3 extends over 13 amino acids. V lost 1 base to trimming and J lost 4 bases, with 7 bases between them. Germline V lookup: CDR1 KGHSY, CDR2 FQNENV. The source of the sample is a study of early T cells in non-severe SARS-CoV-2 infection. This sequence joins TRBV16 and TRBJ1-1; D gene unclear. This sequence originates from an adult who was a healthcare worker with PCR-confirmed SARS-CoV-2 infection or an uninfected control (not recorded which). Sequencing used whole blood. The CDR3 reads CASSQFEGTEAFF. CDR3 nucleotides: TGTGCCAGCAGCCAATTCGAGGGCACTGAAGCTTTCTTT.